This record concerns one T cell receptor beta chain sequence. These data come from a study of blood T cell repertoires in COVID-19. Only in-frame clones appear in the TCRdb table, and some are missing; sequencing was by immunoSEQ multiplex PCR. The table has under 200,000 clones, around 84% seen once. Trimming at V came to 6 bases and at J to 6 bases, leaving 17 bases not matched to a gene. Germline V gene lookup returns CDR1 MNHEY and CDR2 SVGEGT. CDR3 length: 16 residues. The V call is TRBV6-2 or TRBV6-3, the J call TRBJ2-7; 7 nucleotides match TRBD1. This sequence was found in a woman older than 75 with COVID-19, enrolled during active disease. Sequenced sample: peripheral blood. The CDR3 bases are TGTGCCAGCAGCGACCCGACCGGGACAGTTACGCCCGAGCAGTACTTC. Translation: CASSDPTGTVTPEQYF.